Given below is one T cell receptor beta chain in context. Generated by immunoSEQ multiplex PCR, the TCRdb table keeps only in-frame clones and is missing some. This sample has fewer than 60,000 clones; approximately 80% occur once, and the top ten carry 3% to 5%. This sample was included in a study of OX40 agonist ivuxolimab in advanced cancers. Cycle 7 day 1, cycle 4 day 1, and baseline were the timepoints at which blood was sampled. V dropped 6 bases and J dropped 1; count of bases not matched to a gene: 12. The CDR3 consists of 17 residues. Germline-derived CDR1 and CDR2 are LNHDA and SQIVND (reference sequence).

The source was CD4+ or CD8+ T cells sorted from blood, collected in a trial of the OX40 agonist ivuxolimab. The source is an adult with an advanced solid tumor such as melanoma, head and neck, liver or kidney cancer. V gene TRBV19 combines with J gene TRBJ1-1, with 9 bases fitting TRBD1. This chain's CDR3 is CASRATGTGSPNTEAFF. CDR3 DNA sequence: TGTGCCAGTAGGGCAACCGGGACAGGGTCTCCGAACACTGAAGCTTTCTTT.